The 23 T cell receptor beta chains reported below all come from one sample, sequenced in a study of blood T cells in healthy people across ages. Primed by a sample-barcoded 5' primer and a J-beta primer mix, a second PCR proceeded for about 6 to 11 cycles. TCRdb passed the 5' RACE reads through MiXCR, listing each CDR3 protein once. The table includes about 930,000 distinct CDR3 sequences, about 29% detected once. The same sample was also used in a study of T cells of mothers and their children.

Sample: blood. These receptors were taken from a woman aged 40-49 years in good health.

The genes are TRBV28 and TRBJ2-5; D not resolved. CDR3 length: 13 residues. V was shortened by 3 bases and J by 3 bases, with 8 bases between the two germline ends. CDR1 and CDR2 from the germline V gene are MDHEN and SYDVKM. The CDR3 bases are TGTGCCAGCAGTTTCCCCGCAAAAGAGACCCAGTACTTC. Its protein product is CASSFPAKETQYF.

On this clonotype: With a much larger clone just one base away, this may be a read error. This sequence joins TRBV28 and TRBJ2-7; D is possibly TRBD2 (7 bases). Germline V lookup: CDR1 MDHEN, CDR2 SYDVKM. Trimming stripped 5 bases from V and 1 base from J, with 12 bases between. The CDR3 extends over 14 amino acids. CDR3 bases: TGTGCCAGCAGTCAAGGGGGGGATTCCTACGAGCAGTACGTC. Its translation: CASSQGGDSYEQYV.

The chain has TRBV7-3 and TRBJ2-1, with TRBD2 matching 8 bases. The CDR3 length is 15 residues. CDR1 and CDR2 from the germline V gene are SGHTA and FQGTGA. The V gene end was trimmed by 4 bases and the J gene end by 4 bases; junction bases not matched to a gene: 6. CDR3 region: CASSSGSGGYNEQFF. Written as DNA, the CDR3 is TGTGCCAGCAGCTCCGGGAGCGGGGGATACAATGAGCAGTTCTTC.

This clonotype has a handful of counts. The chain uses TRBV5-1 and TRBJ2-5; 7 nucleotides align to TRBD2. This CDR3 has 14 residues. V trimming: 5 bases; J trimming: 2 bases; junction bases outside the gene matches: 6. CDR1 is SGHRS, CDR2 YFSETQ, per germline. CDR3 region: CASSIRGGQETQYF. CDR3 in DNA: TGCGCCAGCAGTATACGGGGAGGGCAAGAGACCCAGTACTTC.

The chain joins TRBV28 to TRBJ2-7; D may match TRBD1 or TRBD2 (6 bases each). The CDR3 sequence is 13 residues long. V lost 6 bases and J lost 6, with 15 bases in between. In germline, CDR1 is MDHEN, CDR2 SYDVKM. The CDR3 spells CASSPAGDCEQYF. CDR3 nucleotide sequence: TGTGCCAGCAGCCCCGCAGGGGACTGCGAGCAGTACTTC. Drawing the rest from reference TRBV28 and TRBJ2-7, the complete variable domain is DVKVTQSSRYLVKRTGEKVFLECVQDMDHENMFWYRQDPGLGLRLIYFSYDVKMKEKGDIPEGYSVSREKKERFSLILESASTNQTSMYLCASSPAGDCEQYFGPGTRLTVT.

The chain is built from TRBV12-3 or TRBV12-4 and TRBJ1-1; TRBD1 matches at 8 bases. CDR3 size: 13 residues. The V and J ends lost 5 bases and 7 bases, in that order; junction bases with no gene match: 6. The CDR3 protein is CASSRGQGVEAFF. The CDR3 nucleotides read TGTGCCAGCAGTCGCGGACAGGGCGTTGAAGCTTTCTTT.

This clonotype was seen only a few times. V is TRBV9 and J is TRBJ2-1; 11 nucleotides match TRBD1. J gave up 6 bases and V 4 bases, and 9 bases lay outside the gene matches. The CDR3 has 16 amino acids. Germline values: CDR1 SGDLS, CDR2 YYNGEE. The CDR3 sequence is CASSSPGTGGFNEQFF. CDR3 coding DNA: TGTGCCAGCAGCTCCCCCGGGACAGGGGGATTCAATGAGCAGTTCTTC. Filled out from reference TRBV9 and TRBJ2-1, the complete variable domain reads DSGVTQTPKHLITATGQRVTLRCSPRSGDLSVYWYQQSLDQGLQFLIQYYNGEERAKGNILERFSAQQFPDLHSELNLSSLELGDSALYFCASSSPGTGGFNEQFFGPGTRLTVL.

About this clonotype itself: This clone may be a read error of a much larger clone one base away. V usage is TRBV6-5 and J usage is TRBJ2-1; maybe TRBD2 (6 bases). CDR3 length: 14 residues. The V gene lost 8 bases and the J gene lost 11 bases, with 22 bases spanning the gap. CDR1 and CDR2 (germline): MNHEY, SVGAGI. Here the CDR3 reads CASGPGTGGKKQFF. CDR3 DNA: TGTGCCAGCGGCCCCGGGACTGGCGGAAAGAAGCAGTTCTTC.

The sample holds a few counts of this clonotype. The rearrangement uses TRBV6-6 and TRBJ1-4; D unresolved. The CDR3 is made up of 15 amino acids. Trimming shortened V by 6 bases and J by 0 bases, and 11 bases separated the two germline ends. In germline, CDR1 is MNHNY, CDR2 SVGAGI (reference sequence). The CDR3 DNA sequence: TGTGCCAGCAGCCCCGACGGAGCAACTAATGAAAAACTGTTTTTT. This codes for CASSPDGATNEKLFF.

This sequence joins TRBV20-1 and TRBJ2-3; no definite D call. The CDR3 spans 12 residues. V lost 2 bases and J lost 2, with 5 bases in between. Germline loops: CDR1 DFQATT, CDR2 SNEGSKA (reference sequence). CDR3: CSARPDTDTQYF. The DNA for the CDR3 is TGCAGTGCTAGACCGGACACAGATACGCAGTATTTT.

On this clonotype: A read error is possible here, since a much larger clone lies one base away. This rearrangement joins TRBV12-3 or TRBV12-4 to TRBJ2-3; D not certain. The V end was cut by 6 bases, the J end by 2 bases, with 12 bases between. This CDR3 spans 14 amino acids. The CDR3 sequence: CASRFQVLTDTQYF. DNA for the CDR3: TGTGCCAGCAGGTTCCAGGTACTCACAGATACGCAGTATTTT.

This clonotype appeared a few times. A much larger clone differs by one base, so this may be a read error. V usage is TRBV7-2 and J usage is TRBJ2-5; D gene uncertain. The germline V gene has CDR1 SGHTA and CDR2 FQGNSA. The CDR3 has 14 amino acids. V shed 4 bases and J shed 4 bases, with 13 bases lying between them. The CDR3 sequence is CASSSQRARETQYF. CDR3 in DNA: TGTGCCAGCAGCTCCCAGCGTGCGCGAGAGACCCAGTACTTC. Full variable domain (missing parts from reference TRBV7-2 and TRBJ2-5): GAGVSQSPSNKVTEKGKDVELRCDPISGHTALYWYRQSLGQGLEFLIYFQGNSAPDKSGLPSDRFSAERTGGSVSTLTIQRTQQEDSAVYLCASSSQRARETQYFGPGTRLLVL.

To note about this clonotype: A much larger clonotype is one base distant, so this may be a read error. The limits of the CDR3 on the DNA are not certain, so only TCRdb's listed CDR3 is given. The chain is built from TRBV20-1 and TRBJ1-2; the table's D call of TRBD1 was not tested on the DNA. Germline lookup yields CDR1 DFQATT and CDR2 SNEGSKA (reference sequence). The CDR3 totals 11 residues, both ends included. CDR3 sequence: CSAFGQGADTF.

This clonotype occurred a few times. CDR3 DNA sequence: TGTGCCAGCAGTTTAGGCGGGACAGGGAGTTACACTGAAGCTTTCTTT. Its translation: CASSLGGTGSYTEAFF. The rearrangement links TRBV12-3 or TRBV12-4 to TRBJ1-1; 9 bases agree with TRBD1. Losses at the gene ends were 1 base for V and 3 bases for J; bases not matched to a gene: 6. The CDR3 spans 16 residues.

This clonotype has just a few counts. The chain employs TRBV20-1 and TRBJ1-6; D gene uncertain. The V gene lost 3 bases and the J gene lost 0 bases, with 15 bases spanning the gap. The germline gives CDR1 DFQATT, CDR2 SNEGSKA (reference sequence). There are 17 residues in the CDR3. As DNA, the CDR3 is TGCAGTGCTAGTCAAGTGGGGAGGAGCTCCTATAATTCACCCCTCCACTTT. It is translated as CSASQVGRSSYNSPLHF.

This clonotype was observed a few times. This chain uses TRBV18 with TRBJ2-7; 8 nucleotides match TRBD1. The CDR3 totals 15 residues. Trimming removed 3 bases from V and 6 bases from J; junction bases left unmatched: 10. In germline, CDR1 is KGHSH, CDR2 LQKENI. The CDR3 is CASSPPGQAWSEQYF. The CDR3 DNA sequence: TGTGCCAGCTCACCTCCGGGACAGGCATGGAGCGAGCAGTACTTC.

The chain is built from TRBV20-1 and TRBJ1-2; D remains ambiguous. This CDR3 is built from 13 residues. The V end was cut by 0 bases, the J end by 7 bases, with 12 bases between. Germline V lookup: CDR1 DFQATT, CDR2 SNEGSKA (reference sequence). The CDR3 protein is CSARDPLLGGYTF. The CDR3 nucleotides are TGCAGTGCTAGAGATCCCCTCCTGGGTGGCTACACCTTC.

With respect to this clonotype: A much larger clone sits a single nucleotide away, making a read error possible. This chain links TRBV20-1 with TRBJ2-7, with a possible D match to TRBD2 (5 bases). V lost 2 bases, J lost 7 bases, and 21 bases lay in between. The CDR3 runs 15 residues. Germline CDR1 and CDR2: DFQATT and SNEGSKA (reference sequence). The CDR3 sequence: CSARRRDSSYNEQYF. The CDR3 DNA reads as TGCAGTGCTAGAAGACGGGATAGCTCCTACAATGAGCAGTACTTC.

This clonotype was found many times. The V and J genes are TRBV4-2 and TRBJ1-2; 7 bases line up with TRBD1. The germline V gene encodes CDR1 LGHNA and CDR2 YNFKEQ. The CDR3 is 18 residues long. V lost 0 bases and J lost 0; bases outside the gene matches: 10. The CDR3 is CASSQDSTRQGANYGYTF. CDR3 sequence (DNA): TGTGCCAGCAGCCAAGATTCTACCAGACAGGGCGCTAACTATGGCTACACCTTC.

A word on this clonotype: At one boundary the junction diverges from the germline segment, which might be a read error. J is TRBJ2-3 and V is TRBV12-3 or TRBV12-4, with a weak D call TRBD2 (5 bases). This CDR3 region has 12 residues. The CDR3 spells CASRTKTDAQYF. The DNA for the CDR3 is TGTGCCAGCAGGACTAAAACAGATGCGCAATATTTT.

CDR3 amino acids: CSARMQGNTEAFF. Written as DNA, the CDR3 is TGCAGTGCTAGAATGCAAGGGAACACTGAAGCTTTCTTT. J is TRBJ1-1 and V is TRBV20-1; no reliable D call. Germline assignment: CDR1 DFQATT and CDR2 SNEGSKA (reference sequence). V was pared by 2 bases and J by 1 base, with 8 bases between. This CDR3 contains 13 residues.

This clonotype was found many times. The chain couples TRBV25-1 to TRBJ2-5; TRBD2 is a possible D gene (6 bases). CDR3 length: 15 amino acids. V was trimmed by 1 base and J by 0 bases, leaving 9 bases between them. Germline V gene lookup returns CDR1 MGHDK and CDR2 SYGVNS. The CDR3: CASSESGGYQETQYF. The CDR3 DNA reads TGTGCCAGCAGTGAATCTGGGGGGTACCAAGAGACCCAGTACTTC.

Remarks on this clonotype: This sequence may be a read error, since a much larger clone differs from it by one base. The V gene is TRBV27, the J gene TRBJ2-7; D uncertain. V was cut by 3 bases and J by 7 bases, with 13 bases left in between. The germline CDR1 and CDR2 sequences are MNHEY and SMNVEV (reference sequence). This CDR3 contains 13 residues. CDR3 in DNA: TGTGCCAGCAGTTTTGCCAGATGGGATGAGCAGTACTTC. This codes for CASSFARWDEQYF.